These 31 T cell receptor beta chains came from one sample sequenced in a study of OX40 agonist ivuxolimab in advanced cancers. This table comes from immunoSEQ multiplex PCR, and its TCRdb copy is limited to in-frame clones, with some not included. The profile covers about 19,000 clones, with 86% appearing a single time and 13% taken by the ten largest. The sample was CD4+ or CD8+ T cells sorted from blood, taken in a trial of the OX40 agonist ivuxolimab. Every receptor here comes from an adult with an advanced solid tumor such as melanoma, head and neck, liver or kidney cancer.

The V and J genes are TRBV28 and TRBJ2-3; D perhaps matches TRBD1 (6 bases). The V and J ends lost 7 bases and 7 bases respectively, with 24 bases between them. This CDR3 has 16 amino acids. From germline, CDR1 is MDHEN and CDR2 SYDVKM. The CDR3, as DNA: TGTGCCAGCACCGGTTCCCGGGACATTAAGTTGCATACGCAGTATTTT. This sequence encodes CASTGSRDIKLHTQYF. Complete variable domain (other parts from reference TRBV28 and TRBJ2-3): DVKVTQSSRYLVKRTGEKVFLECVQDMDHENMFWYRQDPGLGLRLIYFSYDVKMKEKGDIPEGYSVSREKKERFSLILESASTNQTSMYLCASTGSRDIKLHTQYFGPGTRLTVL.

The CDR3 DNA sequence: TGTGCCAGCAGTTACTCGAGGGCTCAAGAGACCCAGTACTTC. Protein sequence: CASSYSRAQETQYF. The chain has TRBV6-5 and TRBJ2-5; weak D call: TRBD2 (5 bases). CDR1 and CDR2 from the germline V gene are MNHEY and SVGAGI. This CDR3 contains 14 residues. The V end was cut by 0 bases, the J end by 2 bases, with 7 bases between.

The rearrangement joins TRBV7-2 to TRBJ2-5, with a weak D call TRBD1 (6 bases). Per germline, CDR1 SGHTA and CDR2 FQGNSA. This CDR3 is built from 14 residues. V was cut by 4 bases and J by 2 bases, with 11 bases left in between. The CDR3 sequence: CASSSLGGQETQYF. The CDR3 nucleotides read TGTGCCAGCAGCTCATTAGGGGGACAAGAGACCCAGTACTTC.

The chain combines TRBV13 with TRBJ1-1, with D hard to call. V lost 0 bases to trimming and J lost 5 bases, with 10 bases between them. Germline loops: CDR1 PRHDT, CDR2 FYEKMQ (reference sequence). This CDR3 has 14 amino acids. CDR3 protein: CASSLGRIGTEAFF. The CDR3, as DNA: TGTGCCAGCAGCTTAGGGCGCATCGGGACTGAAGCTTTCTTT. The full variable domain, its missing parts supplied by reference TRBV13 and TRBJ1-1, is AAGVIQSPRHLIKEKRETATLKCYPIPRHDTVYWYQQGPGQDPQFLISFYEKMQSDKGSIPDRFSAQQFSDYHSELNMSSLELGDSALYFCASSLGRIGTEAFFGQGTRLTVV.

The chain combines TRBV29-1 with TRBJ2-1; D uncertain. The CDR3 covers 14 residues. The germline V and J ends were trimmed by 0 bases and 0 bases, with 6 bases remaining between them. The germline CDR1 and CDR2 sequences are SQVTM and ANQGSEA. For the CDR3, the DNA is TGCAGCGTTGAAGAATGGAGCTCCTACAATGAGCAGTTCTTC. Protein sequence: CSVEEWSSYNEQFF.

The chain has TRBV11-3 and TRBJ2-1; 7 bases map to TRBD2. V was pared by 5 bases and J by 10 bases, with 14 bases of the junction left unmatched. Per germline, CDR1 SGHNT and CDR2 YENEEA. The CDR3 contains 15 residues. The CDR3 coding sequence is TGTGCCAGCAGCCTCCGCGGGAGCCTTATTAACGAGCAGTTCTTC. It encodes CASSLRGSLINEQFF.

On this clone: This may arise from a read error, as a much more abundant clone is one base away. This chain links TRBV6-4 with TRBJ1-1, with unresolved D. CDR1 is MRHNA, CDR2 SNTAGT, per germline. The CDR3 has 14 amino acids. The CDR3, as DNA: TGTGCCAGCAATGACTCTTGGGGAGCCTCCGAAGCTTTCTTT. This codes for CASNDSWGASEAFF.

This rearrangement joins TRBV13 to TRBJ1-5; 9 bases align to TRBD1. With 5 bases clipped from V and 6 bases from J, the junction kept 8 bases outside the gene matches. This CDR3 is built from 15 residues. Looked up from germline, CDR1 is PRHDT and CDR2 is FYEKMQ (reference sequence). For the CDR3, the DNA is TGTGCCAGCAGCCCGGGACAGGGACGAGGTCAGCCCCAGCATTTT. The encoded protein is CASSPGQGRGQPQHF.

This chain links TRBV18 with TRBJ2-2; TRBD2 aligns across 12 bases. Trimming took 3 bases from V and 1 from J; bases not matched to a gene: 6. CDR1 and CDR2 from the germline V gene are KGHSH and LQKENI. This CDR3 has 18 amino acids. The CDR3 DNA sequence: TGTGCCAGCTCACCCAAGGGACTAGCGGGTAAGAACACCGGGGAGCTGTTTTTT. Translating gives CASSPKGLAGKNTGELFF.

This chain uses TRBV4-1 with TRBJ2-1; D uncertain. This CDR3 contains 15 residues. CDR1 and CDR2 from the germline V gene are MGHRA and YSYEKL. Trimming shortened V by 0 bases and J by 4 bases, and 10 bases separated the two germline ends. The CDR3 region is CASSQEMVPYNEQFF. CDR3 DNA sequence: TGCGCCAGCAGCCAAGAAATGGTGCCGTACAATGAGCAGTTCTTC.

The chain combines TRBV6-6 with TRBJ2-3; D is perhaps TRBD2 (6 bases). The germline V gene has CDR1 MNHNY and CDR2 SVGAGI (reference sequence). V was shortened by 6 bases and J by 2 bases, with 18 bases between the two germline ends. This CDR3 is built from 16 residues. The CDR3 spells CASSYRQAGFTDTQYF. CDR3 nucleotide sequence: TGTGCCAGCAGCTACCGCCAAGCGGGCTTCACAGATACGCAGTATTTT.

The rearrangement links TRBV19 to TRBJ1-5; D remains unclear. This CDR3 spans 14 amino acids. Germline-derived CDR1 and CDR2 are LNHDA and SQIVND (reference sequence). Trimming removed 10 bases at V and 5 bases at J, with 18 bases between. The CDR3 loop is CATSERGFDQPQHF. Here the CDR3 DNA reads TGTGCCACCTCAGAACGAGGGTTTGATCAGCCCCAGCATTTT.

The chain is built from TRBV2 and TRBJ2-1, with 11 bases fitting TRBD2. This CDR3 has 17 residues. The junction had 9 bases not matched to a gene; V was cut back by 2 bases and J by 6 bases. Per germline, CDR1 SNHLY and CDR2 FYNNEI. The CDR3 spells CASSETTSGREGNEQFF. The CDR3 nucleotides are TGTGCCAGCAGTGAAACAACTAGCGGGAGAGAGGGCAATGAGCAGTTCTTC.

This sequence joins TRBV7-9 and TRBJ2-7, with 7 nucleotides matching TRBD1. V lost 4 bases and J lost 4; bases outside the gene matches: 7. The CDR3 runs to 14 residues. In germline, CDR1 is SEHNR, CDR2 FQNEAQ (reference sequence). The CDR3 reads CASSSTGSRYEQYF. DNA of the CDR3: TGTGCCAGCAGCTCGACAGGGTCTCGGTACGAGCAGTACTTC. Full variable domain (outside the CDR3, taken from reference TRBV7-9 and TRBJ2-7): DTGVSQNPRHKITKRGQNVTFRCDPISEHNRLYWYRQTLGQGPEFLTYFQNEAQLEKSRLLSDRFSAERPKGSFSTLEIQRTEQGDSAMYLCASSSTGSRYEQYFGPGTRLTVT.

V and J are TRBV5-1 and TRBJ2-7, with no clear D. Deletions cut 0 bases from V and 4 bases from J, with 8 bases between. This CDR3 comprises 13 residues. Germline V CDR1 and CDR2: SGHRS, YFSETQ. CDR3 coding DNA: TGCGCCAGCAGCTTGGCCGGCGAGTACGAGCAGTACTTC. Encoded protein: CASSLAGEYEQYF.

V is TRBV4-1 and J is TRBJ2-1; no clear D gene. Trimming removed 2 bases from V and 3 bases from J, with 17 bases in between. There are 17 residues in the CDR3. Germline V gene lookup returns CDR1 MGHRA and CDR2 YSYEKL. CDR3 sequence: CASSQHSQSTLYNEQFF. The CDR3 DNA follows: TGCGCCAGCAGCCAACATTCTCAGAGCACCCTCTACAATGAGCAGTTCTTC.

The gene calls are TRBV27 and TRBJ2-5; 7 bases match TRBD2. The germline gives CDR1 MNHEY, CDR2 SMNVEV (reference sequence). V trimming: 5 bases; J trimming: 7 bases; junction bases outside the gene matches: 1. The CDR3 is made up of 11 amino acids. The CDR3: CASSGGGTQYF. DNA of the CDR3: TGTGCCAGCAGTGGGGGGGGGACCCAGTACTTC.

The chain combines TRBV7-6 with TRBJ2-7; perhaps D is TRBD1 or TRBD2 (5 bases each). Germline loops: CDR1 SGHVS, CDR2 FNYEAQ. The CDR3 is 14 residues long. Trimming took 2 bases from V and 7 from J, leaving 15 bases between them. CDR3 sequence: CASSLTPGNREQYF. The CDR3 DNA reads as TGTGCCAGCAGCTTAACCCCGGGGAACAGGGAGCAGTACTTC.

The CDR3 DNA reads TGCGCCAGCAGCTCCATGACCGGAAACACCATATATTTT. Amino acid sequence: CASSSMTGNTIYF. The V gene is TRBV5-1, the J gene TRBJ1-3; D gene uncertain. The CDR3 totals 13 residues. Germline V gives CDR1 SGHRS, CDR2 YFSETQ. Trimming stripped 3 bases from V and 4 bases from J, with 8 bases between.

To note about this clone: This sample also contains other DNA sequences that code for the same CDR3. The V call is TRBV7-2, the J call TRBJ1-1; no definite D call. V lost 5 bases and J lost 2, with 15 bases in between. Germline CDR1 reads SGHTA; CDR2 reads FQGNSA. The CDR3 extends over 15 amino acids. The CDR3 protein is CASSPVWSANTEAFF. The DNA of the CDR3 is TGTGCCAGCAGCCCCGTTTGGTCTGCAAACACTGAAGCTTTCTTT.

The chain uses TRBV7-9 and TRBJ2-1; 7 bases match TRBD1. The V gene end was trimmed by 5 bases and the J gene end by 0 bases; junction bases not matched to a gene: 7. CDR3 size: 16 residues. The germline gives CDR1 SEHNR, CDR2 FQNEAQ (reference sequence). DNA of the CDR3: TGTGCCAGCAGCCCCCAGGACAGGAGCTCCTACAATGAGCAGTTCTTC. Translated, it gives CASSPQDRSSYNEQFF.

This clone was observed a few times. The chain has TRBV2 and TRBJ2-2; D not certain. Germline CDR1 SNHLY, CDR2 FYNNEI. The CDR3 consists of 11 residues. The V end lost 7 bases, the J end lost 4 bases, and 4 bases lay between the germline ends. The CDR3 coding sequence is TGTGCCAGCACTACCACCGGGGAGCTGTTTTTT. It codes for CASTTTGELFF.

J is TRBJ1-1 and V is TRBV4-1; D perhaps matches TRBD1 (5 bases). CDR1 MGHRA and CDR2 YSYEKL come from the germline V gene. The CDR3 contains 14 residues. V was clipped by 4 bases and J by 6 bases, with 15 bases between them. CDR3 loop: CASSRVGGPPEAFF. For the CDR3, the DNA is TGCGCCAGCAGCCGGGTGGGGGGACCTCCTGAAGCTTTCTTT.

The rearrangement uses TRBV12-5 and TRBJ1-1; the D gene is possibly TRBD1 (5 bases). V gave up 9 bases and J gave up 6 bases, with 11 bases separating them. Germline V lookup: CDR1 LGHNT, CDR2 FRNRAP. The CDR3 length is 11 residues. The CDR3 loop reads CASGTGAEAFF. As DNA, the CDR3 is TGTGCTAGCGGGACGGGGGCTGAAGCTTTCTTT.

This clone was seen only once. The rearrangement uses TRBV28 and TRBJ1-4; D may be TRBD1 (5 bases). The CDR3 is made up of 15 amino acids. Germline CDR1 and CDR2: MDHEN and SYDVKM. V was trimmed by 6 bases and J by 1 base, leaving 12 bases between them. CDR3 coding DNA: TGTGCCAGCAGGCCTACAGGACGAACTAATGAAAAACTGTTTTTT. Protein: CASRPTGRTNEKLFF.

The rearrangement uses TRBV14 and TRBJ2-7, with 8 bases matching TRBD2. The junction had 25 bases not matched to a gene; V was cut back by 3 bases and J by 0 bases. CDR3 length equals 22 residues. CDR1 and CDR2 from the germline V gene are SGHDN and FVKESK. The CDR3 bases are TGTGCCAGCAGCCATCGGGGACTAGGGCTTTTTACACCTACGCTTAGCTCCTACGAGCAGTACTTC. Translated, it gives CASSHRGLGLFTPTLSSYEQYF.

CDR3 nucleotide sequence: TGTGCCTGGATTTGGGGTTCGGGCACTGAAGCTTTCTTT. As protein: CAWIWGSGTEAFF. The chain combines TRBV30 with TRBJ1-1; D remains ambiguous. CDR3 length: 13 residues. CDR1 GTSNPN and CDR2 SVGIG come from the germline V gene (reference sequence). Trimming left V 4 bases short and J 4 bases short, with 13 bases between.

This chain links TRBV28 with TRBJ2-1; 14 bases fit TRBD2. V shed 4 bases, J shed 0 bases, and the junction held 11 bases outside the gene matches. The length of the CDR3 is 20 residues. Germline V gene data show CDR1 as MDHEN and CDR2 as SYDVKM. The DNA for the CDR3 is TGTGCCAGCAGTTGGGCAACCGGGACTAGCGGGAGAGGCTCCTACAATGAGCAGTTCTTC. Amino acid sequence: CASSWATGTSGRGSYNEQFF.

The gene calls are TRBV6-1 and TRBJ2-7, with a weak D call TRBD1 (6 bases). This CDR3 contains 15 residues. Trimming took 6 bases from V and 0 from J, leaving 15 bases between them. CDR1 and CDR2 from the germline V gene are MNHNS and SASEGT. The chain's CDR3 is CASRGAPHSSYEQYF. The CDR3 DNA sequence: TGTGCCAGCAGGGGGGCCCCCCACAGCTCCTACGAGCAGTACTTC.

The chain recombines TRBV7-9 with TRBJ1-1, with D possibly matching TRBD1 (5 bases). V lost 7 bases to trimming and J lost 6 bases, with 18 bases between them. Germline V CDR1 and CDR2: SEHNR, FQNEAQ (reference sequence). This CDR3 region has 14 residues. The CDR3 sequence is CASTPLGPFAEAFF. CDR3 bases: TGTGCCAGCACCCCCCTGGGACCTTTTGCTGAAGCTTTCTTT. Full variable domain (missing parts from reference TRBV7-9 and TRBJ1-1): DTGVSQNPRHKITKRGQNVTFRCDPISEHNRLYWYRQTLGQGPEFLTYFQNEAQLEKSRLLSDRFSAERPKGSFSTLEIQRTEQGDSAMYLCASTPLGPFAEAFFGQGTRLTVV.

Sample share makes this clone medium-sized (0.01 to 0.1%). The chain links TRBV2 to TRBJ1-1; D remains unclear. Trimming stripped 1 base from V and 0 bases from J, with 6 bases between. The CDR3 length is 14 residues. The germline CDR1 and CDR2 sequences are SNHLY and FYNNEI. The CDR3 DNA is TGTGCCAGCAGTGAAGAACCTTTGAACACTGAAGCTTTCTTT. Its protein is CASSEEPLNTEAFF.